The following is a T cell receptor beta chain sequence with its context. This specimen belongs to a study of blood T cell repertoires in COVID-19. The wider study: Acute and convalescent COVID-19 samples came from the United States, Italy and Spain. The cDNA or gDNA used as material had been derived from T cells, B-cell-depleted T cells, or PBMCs.

Authors' data handling: Scientists estimated how many nucleated cells there were by amplifying reference gene primers. The data were produced by immunoSEQ multiplex PCR, yet TCRdb's version contains in-frame clones alone and is incomplete. V and J calls and clone size come straight from that table; D and trimming were deduced from the DNA. The sample has 95,000 to 150,000 clones; roughly 88% are singletons. The length of the CDR3 is 15 residues. Germline lookup yields CDR1 SGHTA and CDR2 FQGNSA. V trimming: 6 bases; J trimming: 5 bases; junction bases outside the gene matches: 9. The origin of this receptor is a woman between 50 and 59 years old with active or convalescent COVID-19. The chain recombines TRBV7-2 with TRBJ2-2; TRBD2 matches 7 bases. The sample was peripheral blood. The CDR3, as DNA: TGTGCCAGCAGGATGGGCGGGAGAAGGACCGGGGAGCTGTTTTTT. It is translated as CASRMGGRRTGELFF. Supplemented by reference TRBV7-2 and TRBJ2-2, the full variable domain reads GAGVSQSPSNKVTEKGKDVELRCDPISGHTALYWYRQSLGQGLEFLIYFQGNSAPDKSGLPSDRFSAERTGGSVSTLTIQRTQQEDSAVYLCASRMGGRRTGELFFGEGSRLTVL.